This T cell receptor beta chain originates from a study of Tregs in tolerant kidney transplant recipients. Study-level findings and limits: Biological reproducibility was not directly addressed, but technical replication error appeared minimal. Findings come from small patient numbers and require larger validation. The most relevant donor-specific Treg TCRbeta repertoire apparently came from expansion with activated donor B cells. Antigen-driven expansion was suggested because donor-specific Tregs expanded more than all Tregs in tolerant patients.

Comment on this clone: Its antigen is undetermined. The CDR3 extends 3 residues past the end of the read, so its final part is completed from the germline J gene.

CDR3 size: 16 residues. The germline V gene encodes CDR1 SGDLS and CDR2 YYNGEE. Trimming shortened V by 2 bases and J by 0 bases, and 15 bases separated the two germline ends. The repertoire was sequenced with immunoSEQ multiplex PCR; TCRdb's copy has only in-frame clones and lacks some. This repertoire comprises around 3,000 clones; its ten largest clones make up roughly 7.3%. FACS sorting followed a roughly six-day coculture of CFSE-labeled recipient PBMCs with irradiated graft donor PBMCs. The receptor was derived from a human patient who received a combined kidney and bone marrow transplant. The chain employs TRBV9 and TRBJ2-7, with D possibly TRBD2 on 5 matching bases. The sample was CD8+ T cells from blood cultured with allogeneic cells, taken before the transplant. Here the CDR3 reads CASSVGPEDFSYEQYF. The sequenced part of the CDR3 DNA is TGTGCCAGCAGCGTGGGCCCGGAGGACTTCTCCTACGAG.